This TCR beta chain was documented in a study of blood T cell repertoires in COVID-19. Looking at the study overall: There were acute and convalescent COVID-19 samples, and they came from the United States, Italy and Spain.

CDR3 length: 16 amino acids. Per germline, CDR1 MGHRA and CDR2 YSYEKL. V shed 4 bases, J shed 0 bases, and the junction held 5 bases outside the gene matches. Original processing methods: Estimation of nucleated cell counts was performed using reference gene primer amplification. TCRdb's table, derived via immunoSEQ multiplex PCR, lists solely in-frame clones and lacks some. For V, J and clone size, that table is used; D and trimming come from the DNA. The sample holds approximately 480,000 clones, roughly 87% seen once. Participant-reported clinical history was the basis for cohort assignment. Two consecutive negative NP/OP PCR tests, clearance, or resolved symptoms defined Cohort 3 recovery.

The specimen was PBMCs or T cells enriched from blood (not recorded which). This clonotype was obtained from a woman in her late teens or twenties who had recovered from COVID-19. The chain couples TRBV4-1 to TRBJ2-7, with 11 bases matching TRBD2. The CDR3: CASSRPTSGGSYEQYF. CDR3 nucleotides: TGCGCCAGCAGCCGGCCCACTAGCGGGGGCTCCTACGAGCAGTACTTC.